This entry features one TCR beta chain sequence. Its specificity is not known. V was shortened by 0 bases and J by 4 bases, with 9 bases between the two germline ends. CDR1 WSHSY and CDR2 SAAADI come from the germline V gene. The CDR3 extends over 14 amino acids. This sample stems from a study of T cell repertoires in cytomegalovirus infection. Looking at the study overall: CMV infection plus the matching HLA type was flagged by public TCR beta signatures.

The study, taken as a whole, reports: Summed frequency of shared TCR beta families picked out CMV carriers who also had the relevant HLA. Clonotype analysis showed dominance of the ex vivo response by HLA-C-restricted CMV-specific TCR beta clonotypes.

TCRdb reanalysed the reads using MiXCR and keeps one entry per CDR3 protein. The repertoire holds fewer than 700,000 distinct CDR3 sequences, approximately 25% seen once, with roughly 8% in the top ten. The source is a human donor in good health (CMV status not recorded). Some clones in this sample may be carry-over from other donors' samples. The chain uses TRBV10-2 and TRBJ1-2; D not certain. The sample comprised CD8+ T cells from PBMCs. The CDR3 coding sequence is TGCGCCAGCAGTGAGTCCCAGGATCCCTATGGCTACACCTTC. Translating it yields CASSESQDPYGYTF.